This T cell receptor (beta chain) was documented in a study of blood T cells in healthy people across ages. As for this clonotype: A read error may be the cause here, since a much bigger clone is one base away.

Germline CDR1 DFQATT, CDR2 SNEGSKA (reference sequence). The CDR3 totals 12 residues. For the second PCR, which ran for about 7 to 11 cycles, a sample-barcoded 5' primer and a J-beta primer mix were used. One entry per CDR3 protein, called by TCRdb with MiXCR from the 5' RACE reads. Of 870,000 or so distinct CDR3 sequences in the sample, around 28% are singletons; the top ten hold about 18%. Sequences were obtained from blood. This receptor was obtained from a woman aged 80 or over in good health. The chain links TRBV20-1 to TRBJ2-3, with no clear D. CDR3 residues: CSAKLGTDTRYF. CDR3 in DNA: TGCAGTGCTAAACTGGGCACAGATACGCGGTATTTT.